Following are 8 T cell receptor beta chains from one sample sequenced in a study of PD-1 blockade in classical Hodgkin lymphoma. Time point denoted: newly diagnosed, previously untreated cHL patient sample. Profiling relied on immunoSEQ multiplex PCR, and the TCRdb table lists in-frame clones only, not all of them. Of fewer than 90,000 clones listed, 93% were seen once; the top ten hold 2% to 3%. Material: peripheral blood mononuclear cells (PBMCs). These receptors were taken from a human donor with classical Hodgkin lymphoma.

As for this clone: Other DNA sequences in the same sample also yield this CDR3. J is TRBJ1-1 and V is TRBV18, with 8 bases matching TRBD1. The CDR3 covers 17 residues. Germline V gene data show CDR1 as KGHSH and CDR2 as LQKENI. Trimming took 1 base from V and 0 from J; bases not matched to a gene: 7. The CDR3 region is CASSPQGQGLMNTEAFF. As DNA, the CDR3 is TGTGCCAGCTCACCACAAGGACAGGGCCTCATGAACACTGAAGCTTTCTTT.

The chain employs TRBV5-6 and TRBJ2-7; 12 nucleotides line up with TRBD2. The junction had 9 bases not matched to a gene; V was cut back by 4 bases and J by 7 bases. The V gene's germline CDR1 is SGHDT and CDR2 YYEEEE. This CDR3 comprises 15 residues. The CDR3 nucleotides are TGTGCCAGCAGCAGAAGACTAGCGGGAGTGCGGGAGCAGTACTTC. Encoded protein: CASSRRLAGVREQYF.

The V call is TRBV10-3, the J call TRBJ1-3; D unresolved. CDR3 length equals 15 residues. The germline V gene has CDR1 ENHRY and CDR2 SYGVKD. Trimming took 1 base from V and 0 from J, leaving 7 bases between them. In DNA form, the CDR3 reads TGTGCCATCAGTGAGTATCCGATCTCTGGAAACACCATATATTTT. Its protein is CAISEYPISGNTIYF.

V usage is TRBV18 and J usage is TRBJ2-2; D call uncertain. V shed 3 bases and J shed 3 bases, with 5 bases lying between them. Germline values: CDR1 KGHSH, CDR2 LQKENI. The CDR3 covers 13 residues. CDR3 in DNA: TGTGCCAGCTCACCGCTCTACACCGGGGAGCTGTTTTTT. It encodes CASSPLYTGELFF.

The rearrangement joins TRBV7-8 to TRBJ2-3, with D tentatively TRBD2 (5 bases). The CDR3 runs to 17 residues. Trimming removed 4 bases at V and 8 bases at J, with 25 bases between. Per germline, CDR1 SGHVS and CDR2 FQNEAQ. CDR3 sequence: CASSSTTGVRRHPTQYF. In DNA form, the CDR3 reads TGTGCCAGCAGCTCAACAACCGGGGTTCGGCGGCACCCTACGCAGTATTTT.

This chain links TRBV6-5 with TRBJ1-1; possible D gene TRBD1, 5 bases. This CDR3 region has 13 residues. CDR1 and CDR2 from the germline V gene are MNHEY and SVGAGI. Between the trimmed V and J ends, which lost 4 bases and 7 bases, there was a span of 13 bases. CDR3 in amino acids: CASSSLRGSEAFF. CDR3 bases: TGTGCCAGCAGTTCCCTTCGGGGGAGTGAAGCTTTCTTT.

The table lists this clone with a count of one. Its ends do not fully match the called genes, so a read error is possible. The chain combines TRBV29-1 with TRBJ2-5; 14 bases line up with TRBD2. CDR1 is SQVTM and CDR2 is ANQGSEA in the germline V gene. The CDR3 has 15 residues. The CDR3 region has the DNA TGCAGCGTAGAAGGGACTAGCGGGAGTGTGCAGACCCAGTACTTC. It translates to CSVEGTSGSVQTQYF.

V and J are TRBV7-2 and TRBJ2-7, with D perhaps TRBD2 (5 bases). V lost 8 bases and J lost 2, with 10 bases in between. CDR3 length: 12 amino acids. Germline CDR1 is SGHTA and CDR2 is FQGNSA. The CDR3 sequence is CASSRAPYEQYF. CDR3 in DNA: TGTGCCAGCTCGCGGGCCCCCTACGAGCAGTACTTC.